A single T cell receptor beta chain is shown here with its context. The CDR3 extends over 14 amino acids. Trimming left V 5 bases short and J 4 bases short, with 12 bases between. Germline assignment: CDR1 MNHEY and CDR2 SMNVEV (reference sequence). The sample is drawn from a study of PD-L1 blockade in urothelial cancer. The data were produced by immunoSEQ multiplex PCR, yet TCRdb's version contains in-frame clones alone and is incomplete. The sample shows under 40,000 clones, around 87% of them seen only once. The TCR sequence derives from a man aged 50 to 60 with urothelial cancer. The chain recombines TRBV27 with TRBJ1-3; the D gene is possibly TRBD1 (6 bases). The sample in question was PBMCs, obtained around atezolizumab (anti-PD-L1) treatment. The CDR3 region is CASSQTGLGNTIYF. CDR3 bases: TGTGCCAGCAGTCAAACAGGGCTCGGAAACACCATATATTTT.